This TCR beta chain was found in a study of cytomegalovirus exposure and HLA in healthy donors. Details on this clone: Its antigen is as yet unknown.

From the roughly 110-subject validation cohort, which was separate from the roughly 680-subject first cohort, the donors were drawn. Assay used: immunoSEQ multiplex PCR; TCRdb lists only in-frame clones, some missing. The sample holds roughly 98,000 clones; roughly 87% are singletons and the top ten take 6% to 6.5%. Germline V gives CDR1 MNHNS, CDR2 SASEGT. The CDR3 spans 13 residues. Trimming removed 2 bases at V and 4 bases at J, with 6 bases between. Study-wide results and caveats: Rarity held for most TCR sequences, but there were some public TCRs that occurred in many donors. For cytomegalovirus status, the classifier reportedly gave diagnoses with high specificity and sensitivity.

The sample consisted of PBMCs. This receptor was obtained from a man younger than 35 in good health and CMV-seropositive. The chain couples TRBV6-1 to TRBJ1-5; D may be TRBD1 (5 bases). The CDR3 region has the DNA TGTGCCAGCAGTGAAAGGGGTAATCAGCCCCAGCATTTT. This encodes CASSERGNQPQHF.